A selection of T cell receptor beta chains follows, all from one sample in a study of control samples from healthy donors and cancer patients. The data were produced by immunoSEQ multiplex PCR, yet TCRdb's version contains in-frame clones alone and is incomplete. The sample shows more than 25,000 clones, about 90% of them seen only once. The material sequenced was formalin-fixed, paraffin-embedded tissue. The receptors stem from a female donor with melanoma. CDR3s include the opening cysteine and the closing phenylalanine or tryptophan. The D gene is left open where the match is weak. A row's size may be missing; if present it is once, few, many or a size class.

d_gene,abundance,v_gene,j_gene,CDR3nt,CDR3aa
TRBD2,-,TRBV7-3,TRBJ2-1,TGTGCCAGCAGCTTACCGATGTCGGGGACTAGCGGGCAGAGCTCCTACAATGAGCAGTTCTTC,CASSLPMSGTSGQSSYNEQFF
TRBD2,few,TRBV6-5,TRBJ2-3,TGTGCCAGCAGATCGAGCGGGGGGCTAGATACGCAGTATTTT,CASRSSGGLDTQYF
-,-,TRBV5-6,TRBJ1-1,TGTGCCAGCAGCTTCTCTTTCACTGAAGCTTTCTTT,CASSFSFTEAFF
TRBD2,-,TRBV5-3,TRBJ2-7,TGTGCCAGAAGCCTGACTAGCGGGAGGGCTGGGCAGTACTTC,CARSLTSGRAGQYF
TRBD1,-,TRBV19,TRBJ1-5,TGTGCCAGTAGCCAGCGGGGACAGGGCAATCAGCCCCAGCATTTT,CASSQRGQGNQPQHF
-,few,TRBV10-2,TRBJ1-6,TGCGCCAGCACCTTAAGCGGCAGTTCAGATTCACCCCTCCACTTT,CASTLSGSSDSPLHF
-,-,TRBV2,TRBJ1-5,TGTGCCAGCAGTGAAAGGAGTCAGCCCCAGCATTTT,CASSERSQPQHF
TRBD1,-,TRBV28,TRBJ2-7,TGTGCCAGCAGCCCAGGACCGGCGGGACAGGGGACTTACGAGCAGTACTTC,CASSPGPAGQGTYEQYF
-,-,TRBV7-9,TRBJ2-6,TGTGCCAGCAGCTTCGACGCTTACTCTGGGGCCAACGTCCTGACTTTC,CASSFDAYSGANVLTF
-,-,TRBV27,TRBJ1-1,TGTGCCAGCCACCAGGTCGGGGGGCCGAACACTGAAGCTTTCTTT,CASHQVGGPNTEAFF
-,-,TRBV3-1/TRBV3-2,TRBJ1-1,TGTGCCAGCAGCCATAATCAGGGGAACACTGAAGCTTTCTTT,CASSHNQGNTEAFF
-,-,TRBV10-3,TRBJ2-1,TGTGCCATCAGTGACGGGACTGTACCCGACCATGAGCAGTTCTTC,CAISDGTVPDHEQFF
-,few,TRBV5-1,TRBJ1-3,TGCGCCAGCAGCTTGGGGGGACGGAGCTCTGGAAACACCATATATTTT,CASSLGGRSSGNTIYF
-,-,TRBV19,TRBJ1-3,TGTGCCAGTCAAAGGGAGTCTGGAAACACCATATATTTT,CASQRESGNTIYF
TRBD1,-,TRBV6-5,TRBJ1-3,TGTGCCAGCACCCTGACAGGGGGCAACGGAAACACCATATATTTT,CASTLTGGNGNTIYF
-,-,TRBV19,TRBJ1-2,TGTGCCAGTAGTACCAGCCTGGGCTACACCTTC,CASSTSLGYTF
-,-,TRBV11-1,TRBJ1-3,TGTGCCAGCAGCCCGACCAGCTACTCTGGAAACACCATATATTTT,CASSPTSYSGNTIYF
TRBD2,once,TRBV2,TRBJ2-7,TGTGCCAGCAGTGATCCGAGCGGGAGTAGGTACGAGCAGTACTTC,CASSDPSGSRYEQYF
-,-,TRBV7-7,TRBJ2-3,TGTGCTAGCAGCTTTCAAGGTGGTGATACGCAGTATTTT,CASSFQGGDTQYF
-,-,TRBV2,TRBJ1-5,TGTGCCAGCAGTGAAGGACCGATTAATCAGCCCCAGCATTTT,CASSEGPINQPQHF
-,-,TRBV7-9,TRBJ1-4,TGTGCCAGCAGCTCTTGGACCGAAACAACTAATGAAAAACTGTTTTTT,CASSSWTETTNEKLFF
-,-,TRBV7-2,TRBJ2-1,TGTGCCAGCAGCCTCCGCAGCGGTAGGAATGAGCAGTTCTTC,CASSLRSGRNEQFF
-,-,TRBV4-2,TRBJ1-2,TGTGCCAGCAGCCAAGTAAGCAGCGCTAACTATGGCTACACCTTC,CASSQVSSANYGYTF
TRBD1,-,TRBV6-2/TRBV6-3,TRBJ2-3,TGTGCCAGCAGTTACCCAGACCAGGGGGTCGGCACAGATACGCAGTATTTT,CASSYPDQGVGTDTQYF
TRBD1,-,TRBV4-1,TRBJ1-4,TGCGCCAGCAAACTGAGTCAGGGGGCATGGGATGAAAAACTGTTTTTT,CASKLSQGAWDEKLFF
-,-,TRBV18,TRBJ2-5,TGTGCCAGCTCACCGCGGGTGACCCAGTACTTC,CASSPRVTQYF
-,-,TRBV5-1,TRBJ2-2,TGCGCCAGCAGCCCTGGAAGGCGGCCCGGGGAGCTGTTTTTT,CASSPGRRPGELFF
-,-,TRBV25-1,TRBJ1-2,TGTGCCAGCAGTGAAGGGAGGATGATGCCGGCGGGCTACACCTTC,CASSEGRMMPAGYTF
-,few,TRBV4-1,TRBJ1-1,TGCGCCAGCAGCCAAGATTGGCCCGGCTCTGAAGCTTTCTTT,CASSQDWPGSEAFF
TRBD2,-,TRBV5-5,TRBJ2-1,TGTGCCAGCAGCCGTTGGATAGCGGGAGGGAGCTCCTACAATGAGCAGTTCTTC,CASSRWIAGGSSYNEQFF
TRBD1,-,TRBV2,TRBJ1-6,TGTGCCAGCAGTGTTGGACAGGGGAATAATTCACCCCTCCACTTT,CASSVGQGNNSPLHF
TRBD1,-,TRBV19,TRBJ2-3,TGTGCCAGTAGTGCCCGGGACAGGGGGTTTCGAGATACGCAGTATTTT,CASSARDRGFRDTQYF
-,-,TRBV19,TRBJ2-2,TGTGCCAGTAGTATATGCAGTACCGGGGAGCTGTTTTTT,CASSICSTGELFF
-,-,TRBV12-3/TRBV12-4,TRBJ2-7,TGTGCCAGCAGTCCGACTAGGCGCTACGAGCAGTACTTC,CASSPTRRYEQYF
-,-,TRBV3-1/TRBV3-2,TRBJ1-1,TGTGCCAGCAGCGCCGCTTTCGGATGGAACACTGAAGCTTTCTTT,CASSAAFGWNTEAFF
-,-,TRBV6-6,TRBJ2-5,TGTGCCAACAGTTACCGCGAAGAGACCCAGTACTTC,CANSYREETQYF
-,once,TRBV10-1,TRBJ2-3,TGCGCCAGCAGTGCACTGGCGGCGGGCACAGATACGCAGTATTTT,CASSALAAGTDTQYF
-,-,TRBV27,TRBJ1-1,TGTGCCAGCAGTTTATCGGACATGAACACTGAAGCTTTCTTT,CASSLSDMNTEAFF
-,-,TRBV19,TRBJ2-5,TGTGCCAGTAGTCCTCGGGACCTCGAGACCCAGTACTTC,CASSPRDLETQYF
-,-,TRBV4-3,TRBJ2-6,TGCGCCAGCAGCCAGCCCGGGCCTGGGGCCAACGTCCTGACTTTC,CASSQPGPGANVLTF
-,few,TRBV27,TRBJ2-3,TGTGCCAGCAGGCAAAGCACAGATACGCAGTATTTT,CASRQSTDTQYF
-,-,TRBV4-1,TRBJ2-2,TGCGCCAGCAGCCCCCCTCTGGCCACCACCGGGGAGCTGTTTTTT,CASSPPLATTGELFF
-,-,TRBV18,TRBJ2-4,TGTGCCAGCTCACCAGGGTTAGTAGCCAAAAACATTCAGTACTTC,CASSPGLVAKNIQYF
-,-,TRBV2,TRBJ1-2,TGTGCCAGCACTTCGGACCGATACTATGGCTACACCTTC,CASTSDRYYGYTF